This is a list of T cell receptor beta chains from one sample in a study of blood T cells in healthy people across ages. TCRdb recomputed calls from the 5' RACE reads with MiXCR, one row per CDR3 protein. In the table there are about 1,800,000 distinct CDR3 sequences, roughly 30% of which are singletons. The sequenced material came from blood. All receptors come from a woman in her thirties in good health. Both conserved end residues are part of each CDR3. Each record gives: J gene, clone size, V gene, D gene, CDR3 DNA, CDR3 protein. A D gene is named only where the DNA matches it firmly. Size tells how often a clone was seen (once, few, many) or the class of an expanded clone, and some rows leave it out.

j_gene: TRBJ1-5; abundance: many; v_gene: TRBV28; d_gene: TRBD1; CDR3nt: TGTGCCAGCCGAAAGAGACAGGGAAGCGGGTATAGCAATCAGCCCCAGCATTTT; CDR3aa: CASRKRQGSGYSNQPQHF
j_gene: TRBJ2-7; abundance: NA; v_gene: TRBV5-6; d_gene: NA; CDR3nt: TGTGCCAGCAGCCCCGGGAGAACCTACAAGCAGTACTTC; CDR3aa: CASSPGRTYKQYF
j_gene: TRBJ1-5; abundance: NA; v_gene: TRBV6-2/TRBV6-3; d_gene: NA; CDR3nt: TGTGCCACCGAGAAGGACAGTGGGCAGCCCCAGCATTTT; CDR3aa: CATEKDSGQPQHF
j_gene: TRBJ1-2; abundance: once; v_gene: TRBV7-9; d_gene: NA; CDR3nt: TGTGCCAGCAGCCCAAGGCCCGGCGGCTACACCTTC; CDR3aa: CASSPRPGGYTF
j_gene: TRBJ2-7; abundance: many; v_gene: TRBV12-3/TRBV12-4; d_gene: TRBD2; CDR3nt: TGTGCCAGCAGCATCGCGGGAGGAACCTACGAGCAGTACTTC; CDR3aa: CASSIAGGTYEQYF
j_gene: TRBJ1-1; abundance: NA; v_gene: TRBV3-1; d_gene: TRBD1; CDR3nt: TGTGCCAGCAGCCAAGCCGGGACAGGGGGCGCGTACACTGAAGCTTTCTTT; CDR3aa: CASSQAGTGGAYTEAFF
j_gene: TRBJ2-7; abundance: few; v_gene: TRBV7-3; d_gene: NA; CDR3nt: TGTGCCAGCAGCTTAGGGGGAGGCAAGGGCGAGCAGTACTTC; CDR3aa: CASSLGGGKGEQYF
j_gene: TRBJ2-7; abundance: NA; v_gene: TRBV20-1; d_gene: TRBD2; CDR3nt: TGCAGTGCTAGGGTCGCTAGCGGGAGGGGGTACGAGCAGTACTTC; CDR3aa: CSARVASGRGYEQYF
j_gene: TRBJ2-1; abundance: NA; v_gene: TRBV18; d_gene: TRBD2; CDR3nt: TGTGCCAGCTCACCTCAAGCGGGAGCCAATGAGCAGTTCTTC; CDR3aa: CASSPQAGANEQFF
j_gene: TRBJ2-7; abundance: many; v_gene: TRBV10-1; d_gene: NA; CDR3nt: TGCGCCAGCAGTGCCGGGACTGCCTTCAACGAGCAGTACTTC; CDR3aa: CASSAGTAFNEQYF
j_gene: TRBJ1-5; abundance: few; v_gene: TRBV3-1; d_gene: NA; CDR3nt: TGTGCCAGCAGCCAGTCGGGTTCTTTGCAGCCCCAGCATTTT; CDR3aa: CASSQSGSLQPQHF
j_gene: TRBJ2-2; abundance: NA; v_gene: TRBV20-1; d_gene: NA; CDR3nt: TGCAGTGCTAGACCGCGGGTAGGGGAGCTGTTTTTT; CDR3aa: CSARPRVGELFF
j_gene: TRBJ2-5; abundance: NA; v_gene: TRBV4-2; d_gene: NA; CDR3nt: TGTGCCAGCAGCCCGGCGGGATTATCGGAGACCCAGTACTTC; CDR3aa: CASSPAGLSETQYF
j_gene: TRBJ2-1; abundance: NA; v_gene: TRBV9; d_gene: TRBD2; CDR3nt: TGTGCCAGCAGCGTAGGTGGCGGGGGGGCGCAGTTCTTC; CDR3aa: CASSVGGGGAQFF
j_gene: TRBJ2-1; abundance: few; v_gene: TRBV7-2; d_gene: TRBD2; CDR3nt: TGTGCCAGCAGCTTAGACGCCGGGGGGGCCCACAATGAGCAGTTCTTC; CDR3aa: CASSLDAGGAHNEQFF
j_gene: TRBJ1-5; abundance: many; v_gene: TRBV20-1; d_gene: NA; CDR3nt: TGCAGTGCTAGGGATGAATCGGGTTTTCCGAATCAGCCCCAGCATTTT; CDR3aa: CSARDESGFPNQPQHF
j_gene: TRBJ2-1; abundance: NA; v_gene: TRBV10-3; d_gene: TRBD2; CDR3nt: TGTGCCATCAGCCGGACTAGCGGGACTATAAATGAGCAGTTCTTC; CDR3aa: CAISRTSGTINEQFF
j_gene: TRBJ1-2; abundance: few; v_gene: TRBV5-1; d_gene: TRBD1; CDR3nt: TGCGCCAGCAGCTTGGAAGGGGGCGGAATTGGCTACACCTTC; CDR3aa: CASSLEGGGIGYTF
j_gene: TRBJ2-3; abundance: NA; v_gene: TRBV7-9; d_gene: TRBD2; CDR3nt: TGTGCCAGCAGCTCTGAACCGGGACTACCAGTGGATACGCAGTATTTT; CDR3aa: CASSSEPGLPVDTQYF
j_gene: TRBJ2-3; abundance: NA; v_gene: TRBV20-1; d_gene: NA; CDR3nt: TGCAGTGCTAGATCGGGGATTAAAGATACGCAGTATTTT; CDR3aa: CSARSGIKDTQYF
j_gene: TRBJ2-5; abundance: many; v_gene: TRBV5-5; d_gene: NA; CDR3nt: TGTGCCAGCAGCTCGATACAGGCACAAGAGACCCAGTACTTC; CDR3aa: CASSSIQAQETQYF
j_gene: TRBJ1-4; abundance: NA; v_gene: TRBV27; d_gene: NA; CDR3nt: TGTGCCAGCAGTTTGGGACATAGGGAAAAACTGTTTTTT; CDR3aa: CASSLGHREKLFF
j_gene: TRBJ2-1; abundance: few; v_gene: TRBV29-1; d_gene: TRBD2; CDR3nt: TGCAGCGCACGACTAGCGGGGAACTACAATGAGCAGTTCTTC; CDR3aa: CSARLAGNYNEQFF
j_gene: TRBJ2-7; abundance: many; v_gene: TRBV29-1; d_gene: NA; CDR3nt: TGCAGCGTTGAGATCGGACCGACGAGGTCAGCAGAGCAGTACTTC; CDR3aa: CSVEIGPTRSAEQYF
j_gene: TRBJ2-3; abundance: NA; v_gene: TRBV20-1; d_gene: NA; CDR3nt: TGCAGTGCTAGGGTCCCCGGGTCCACGATTGGTACGCAGTATTTT; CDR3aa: CSARVPGSTIGTQYF
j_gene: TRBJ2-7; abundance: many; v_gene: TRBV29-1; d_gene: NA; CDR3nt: TGCAGCGTGATTTCGGTTGGTCATTCCAGCTCCTACGAGCAGTACTTC; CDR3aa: CSVISVGHSSSYEQYF
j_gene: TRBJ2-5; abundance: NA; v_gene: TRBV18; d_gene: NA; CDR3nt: TGTGCCAGCTCCAGTCCCATGGAAGAGACCCAGTACTTC; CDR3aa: CASSSPMEETQYF
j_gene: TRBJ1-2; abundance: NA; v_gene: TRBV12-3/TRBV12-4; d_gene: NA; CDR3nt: TGTGCCAGCAGCATACGGGGACAAAGTGATGGCTACACCTTC; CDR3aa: CASSIRGQSDGYTF
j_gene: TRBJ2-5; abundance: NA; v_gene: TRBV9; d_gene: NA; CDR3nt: TGTGCCAGCAGCGCAGTGGGGAGGTACAATGAGCAGTACTTC; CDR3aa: CASSAVGRYNEQYF
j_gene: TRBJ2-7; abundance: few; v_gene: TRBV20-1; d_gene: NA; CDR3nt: TGCAGTGCCAGAGGACGGGGGAACGAGCAGTACTTC; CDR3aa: CSARGRGNEQYF
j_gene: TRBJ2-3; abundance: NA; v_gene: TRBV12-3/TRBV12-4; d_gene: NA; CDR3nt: TGTGCCAGCAGTTTAATGGGGGAGGATACGCAGTATTTT; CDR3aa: CASSLMGEDTQYF
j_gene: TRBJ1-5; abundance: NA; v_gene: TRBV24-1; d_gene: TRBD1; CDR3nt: TGTGCCACCAAAGGCAGGGGGCGAAGCAATCAGCCCCAGCATTTT; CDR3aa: CATKGRGRSNQPQHF
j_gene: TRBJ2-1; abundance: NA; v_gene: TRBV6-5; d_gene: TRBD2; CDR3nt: TGTGCCAGCAGTTCCCCGTTACTAGCGGGGACCAATGAGCAGTTCTTC; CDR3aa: CASSSPLLAGTNEQFF
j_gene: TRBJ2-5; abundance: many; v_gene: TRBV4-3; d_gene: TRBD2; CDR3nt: TGCGTCAGCAGCCAGGAGATTAGCGGGACCCAAGAGACCCAGTACTTC; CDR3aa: CVSSQEISGTQETQYF
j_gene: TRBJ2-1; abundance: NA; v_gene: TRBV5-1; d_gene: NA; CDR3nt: TGCGCCAGCAGCTTGGATGTGGGGGGGCCGGTCAATGAGCAGTTCTTC; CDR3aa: CASSLDVGGPVNEQFF
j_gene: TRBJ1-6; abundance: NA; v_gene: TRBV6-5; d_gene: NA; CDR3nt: TGTGCCAGCAGCTACTTACGCCAAGGACGGGGGTACCATTCACCCCTCCACTTT; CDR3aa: CASSYLRQGRGYHSPLHF
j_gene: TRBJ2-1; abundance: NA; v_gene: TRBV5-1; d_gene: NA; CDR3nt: TGCGCCAGCAGCTGGAGACTGGACGAGCAGTTCTTC; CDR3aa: CASSWRLDEQFF
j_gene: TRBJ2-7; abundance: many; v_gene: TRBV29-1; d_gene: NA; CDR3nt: TGCAGCGTCACTCACGGCTACGAGCAGTACTTC; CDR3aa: CSVTHGYEQYF
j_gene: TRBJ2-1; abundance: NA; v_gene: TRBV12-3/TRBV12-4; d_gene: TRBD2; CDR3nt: TGTGCCAGCGCTCCTCGTGCTAGCGGGCACTACAATGGGCAGTTCTTC; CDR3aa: CASAPRASGHYNGQFF
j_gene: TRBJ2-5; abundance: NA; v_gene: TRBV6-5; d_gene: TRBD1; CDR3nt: TGTGCCAGCAGTTTCCGACAGGGGGTATGGATACGGGAGACCCAGTACTTC; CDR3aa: CASSFRQGVWIRETQYF
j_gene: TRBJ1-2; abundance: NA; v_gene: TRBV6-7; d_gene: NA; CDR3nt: TGTGCCAGCAGTTACCGGGGGACTCAAGACTATGGCTACACCTTC; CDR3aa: CASSYRGTQDYGYTF
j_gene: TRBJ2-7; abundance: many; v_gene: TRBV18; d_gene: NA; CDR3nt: TGTGCCAGCTCACCGCTAGGGGCTGGCTCCTACGAGCAGTACTTC; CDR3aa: CASSPLGAGSYEQYF
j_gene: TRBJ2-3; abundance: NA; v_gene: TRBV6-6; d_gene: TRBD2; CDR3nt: TGTGCCAGCAGCCGACTAGCGGGATTGGATACGCAGTATTTT; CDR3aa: CASSRLAGLDTQYF
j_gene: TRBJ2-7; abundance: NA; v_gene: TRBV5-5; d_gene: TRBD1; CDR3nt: TGTGCCAGCAGCGTGGGTCCGGGACAGCAATCCTACGAGCAGTACTTC; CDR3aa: CASSVGPGQQSYEQYF
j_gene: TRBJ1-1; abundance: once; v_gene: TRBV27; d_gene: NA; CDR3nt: TGTGCCAGCAGTTTACAGGGGCAAGAAGAAGCTTTCTTT; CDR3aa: CASSLQGQEEAFF
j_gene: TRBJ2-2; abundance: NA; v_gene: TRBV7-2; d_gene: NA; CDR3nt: TGTGCCAGCAGCACGCGGGTGCCCGGGGAGCTGTTTTTT; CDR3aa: CASSTRVPGELFF
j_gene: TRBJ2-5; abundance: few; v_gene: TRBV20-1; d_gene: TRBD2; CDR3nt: TGCAGTGCTACTTCTAGCGGGAGGGCCGAGGAGACCCAGTACTTC; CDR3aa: CSATSSGRAEETQYF
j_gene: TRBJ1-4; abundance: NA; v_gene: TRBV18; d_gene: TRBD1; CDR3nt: TGTGCCAGCTCACCTGGACCGGGACAGGGATATGAAAAACTGTTTTTT; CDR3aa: CASSPGPGQGYEKLFF
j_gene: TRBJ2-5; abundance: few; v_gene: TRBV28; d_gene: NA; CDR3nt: TGTGCCAGCAGTTGGGCCACCGGGGAGGAGACCCAGTACTTC; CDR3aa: CASSWATGEETQYF
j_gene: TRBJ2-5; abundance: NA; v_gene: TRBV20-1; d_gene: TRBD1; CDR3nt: TGCAGTGCTAGATCTGGACAGGGGTACGAGACCCAGTACTTC; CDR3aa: CSARSGQGYETQYF